A single T cell receptor (beta chain) is shown here with its context. What it recognizes is unknown. The data originate from a study of siplizumab effects on memory and regulatory T cells. Using immunoSEQ multiplex PCR, the repertoire was profiled, and TCRdb retains in-frame clones only, with some absent. The data contain about 68,000 clones, 93% of them seen just once; the ten biggest clones take up roughly 5.2%. The trim removed 2 bases at V and 1 base at J, leaving 12 bases unmatched. This CDR3 is built from 18 residues. From germline, CDR1 is LGHNA and CDR2 YNFKEQ. General observations from the study: Roughly 80-97% of proliferating CD4+ or CD8+ clones defied assignment to a naive or memory phenotype. Left unconfirmed was the suppressive function of proliferating Tregs from siplizumab cultures. Naive T cells appeared more varied than memory cells and looked like key alloresponse contributors.

Sequenced input: CD8+ T cells sorted from blood. This TCR derives from a human donor in good health. The rearrangement uses TRBV4-2 and TRBJ2-7; 9 bases are a match to TRBD1. CDR3 sequence (DNA): TGTGCCAGCAGCCAACTCCCCCCCGGGACAGGGACTTCCTACGAGCAGTACTTC. Translated, it gives CASSQLPPGTGTSYEQYF.